This note documents a single T cell receptor (beta chain) sequence. Its antigen is currently unknown. Each donor gave roughly 9.2 milliliters of peripheral blood. The sample belongs to a study of blood T cells in healthy people across ages. V lost 1 base, J lost 11 bases, and 20 bases lay in between. The CDR3 sequence is 15 residues long. Primed by a sample-barcoded 5' primer and a J-beta primer mix, a second PCR proceeded for roughly 7 to 11 cycles. No fewer than 3 million CDR3-containing paired-end reads came from each sample. Each CDR3 protein gets one entry after TCRdb re-called the 5' RACE reads with MiXCR. The table records about 620,000 distinct CDR3 sequences, approximately 52% of them present only once. Whole-study results and caveats: What prevented conclusive comparison of naive and antigen-experienced cells was that PBMCs were unsorted. Estimated diversity across one million T cells was deemed an underestimate.

The clonotype was recovered from a woman aged 80 or over in good health. Material: blood. This chain connects TRBV12-3 or TRBV12-4 to TRBJ2-5, with D possibly matching TRBD2 (5 bases). The DNA for the CDR3 is TGTGCCAGCAGTTTAGGGCAGAGGGCTCACAATGAGCAGTACTTC. Its protein is CASSLGQRAHNEQYF.